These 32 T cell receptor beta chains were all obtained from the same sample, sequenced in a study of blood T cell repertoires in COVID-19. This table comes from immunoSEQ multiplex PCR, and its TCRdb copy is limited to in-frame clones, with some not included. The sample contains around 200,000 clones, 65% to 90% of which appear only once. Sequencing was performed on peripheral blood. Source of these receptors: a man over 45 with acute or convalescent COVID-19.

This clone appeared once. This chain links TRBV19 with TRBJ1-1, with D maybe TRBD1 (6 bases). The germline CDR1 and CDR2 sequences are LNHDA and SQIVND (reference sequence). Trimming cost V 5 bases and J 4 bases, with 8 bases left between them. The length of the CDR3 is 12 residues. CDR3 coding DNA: TGTGCCAGTAGTCTCAGGGGCACTGAAGCTTTCTTT. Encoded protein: CASSLRGTEAFF. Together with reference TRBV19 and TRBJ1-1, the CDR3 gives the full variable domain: DGGITQSPKYLFRKEGQNVTLSCEQNLNHDAMYWYRQDPGQGLRLIYYSQIVNDFQKGDIAEGYSVSREKKESFPLTVTSAQKNPTAFYLCASSLRGTEAFFGQGTRLTVV.

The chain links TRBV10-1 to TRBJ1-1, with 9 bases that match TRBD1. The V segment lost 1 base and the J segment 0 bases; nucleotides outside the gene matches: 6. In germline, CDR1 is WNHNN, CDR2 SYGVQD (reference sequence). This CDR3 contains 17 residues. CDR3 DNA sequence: TGCGCCAGCAGTGAGTTAAGGACAGGGGTGCTGAACACTGAAGCTTTCTTT. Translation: CASSELRTGVLNTEAFF.

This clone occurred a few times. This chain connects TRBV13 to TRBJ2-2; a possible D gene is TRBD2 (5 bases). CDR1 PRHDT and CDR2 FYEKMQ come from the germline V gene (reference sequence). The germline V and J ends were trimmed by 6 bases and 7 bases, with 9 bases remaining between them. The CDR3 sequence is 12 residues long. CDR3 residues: CASSRGLGELFF. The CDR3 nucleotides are TGTGCCAGCAGTCGCGGGCTCGGGGAGCTGTTTTTT.

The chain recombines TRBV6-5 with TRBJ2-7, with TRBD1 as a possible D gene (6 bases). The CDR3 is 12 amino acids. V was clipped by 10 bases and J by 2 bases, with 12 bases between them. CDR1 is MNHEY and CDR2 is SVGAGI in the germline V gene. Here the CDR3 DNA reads TGTGCCACCAGGGACACCACCTACGAGCAGTACTTC. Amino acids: CATRDTTYEQYF.

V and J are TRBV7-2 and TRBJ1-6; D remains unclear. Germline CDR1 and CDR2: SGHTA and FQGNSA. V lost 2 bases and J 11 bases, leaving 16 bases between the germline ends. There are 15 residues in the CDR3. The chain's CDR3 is CASSLMVDHPPPLHF. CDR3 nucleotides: TGTGCCAGCAGCTTAATGGTAGATCATCCTCCACCCCTCCACTTT. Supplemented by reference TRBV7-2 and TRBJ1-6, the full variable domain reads GAGVSQSPSNKVTEKGKDVELRCDPISGHTALYWYRQSLGQGLEFLIYFQGNSAPDKSGLPSDRFSAERTGGSVSTLTIQRTQQEDSAVYLCASSLMVDHPPPLHFGNGTRLTVT.

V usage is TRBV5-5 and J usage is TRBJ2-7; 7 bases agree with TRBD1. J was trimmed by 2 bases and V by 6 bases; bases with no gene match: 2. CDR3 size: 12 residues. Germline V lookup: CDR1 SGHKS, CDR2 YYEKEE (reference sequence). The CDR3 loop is CASNRGPYEQYF. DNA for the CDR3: TGTGCCAGCAACAGGGGCCCCTACGAGCAGTACTTC.

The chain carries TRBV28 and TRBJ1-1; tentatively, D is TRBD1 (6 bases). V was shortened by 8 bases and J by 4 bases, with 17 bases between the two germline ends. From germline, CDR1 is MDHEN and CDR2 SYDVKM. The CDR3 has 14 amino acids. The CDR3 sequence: CASGPHRDSTEAFF. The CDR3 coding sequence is TGTGCCAGCGGGCCGCACAGGGATAGCACTGAAGCTTTCTTT.

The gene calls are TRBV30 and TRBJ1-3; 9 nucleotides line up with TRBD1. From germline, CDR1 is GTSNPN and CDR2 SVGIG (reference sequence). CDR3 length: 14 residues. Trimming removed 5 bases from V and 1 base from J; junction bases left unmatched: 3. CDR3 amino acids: CAWGQGISGNTIYF. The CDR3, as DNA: TGTGCCTGGGGACAGGGGATTTCTGGAAACACCATATATTTT.

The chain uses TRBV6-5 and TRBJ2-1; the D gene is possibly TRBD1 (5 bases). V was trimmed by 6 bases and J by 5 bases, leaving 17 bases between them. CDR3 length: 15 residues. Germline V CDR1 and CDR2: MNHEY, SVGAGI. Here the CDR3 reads CASSHRQSYHNEQFF. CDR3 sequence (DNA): TGTGCCAGCAGCCACCGACAGAGTTATCACAATGAGCAGTTCTTC.

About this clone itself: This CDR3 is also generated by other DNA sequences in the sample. CDR3 loop: CASSLAGDYGYTF. CDR3 nucleotides: TGCGCCAGCAGCTTGGCGGGGGACTATGGCTACACCTTC. The chain has TRBV5-1 and TRBJ1-2; possible D gene TRBD1, 5 bases. This CDR3 is built from 13 residues. Germline V CDR1 and CDR2: SGHRS, YFSETQ. Trimming shortened V by 0 bases and J by 3 bases, and 6 bases separated the two germline ends.

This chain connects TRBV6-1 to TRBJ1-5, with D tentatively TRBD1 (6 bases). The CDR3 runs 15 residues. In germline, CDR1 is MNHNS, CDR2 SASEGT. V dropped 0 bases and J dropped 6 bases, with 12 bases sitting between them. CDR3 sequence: CASSEAGGAIQPQHF. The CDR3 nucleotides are TGTGCCAGCAGTGAAGCGGGGGGGGCTATTCAGCCCCAGCATTTT.

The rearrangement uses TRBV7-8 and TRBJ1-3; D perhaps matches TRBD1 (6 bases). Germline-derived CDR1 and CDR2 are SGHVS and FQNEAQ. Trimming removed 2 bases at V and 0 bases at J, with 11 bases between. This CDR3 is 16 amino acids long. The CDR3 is CASSLWADSSGNTIYF. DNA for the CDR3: TGTGCCAGCAGCTTATGGGCGGACAGCTCTGGAAACACCATATATTTT.

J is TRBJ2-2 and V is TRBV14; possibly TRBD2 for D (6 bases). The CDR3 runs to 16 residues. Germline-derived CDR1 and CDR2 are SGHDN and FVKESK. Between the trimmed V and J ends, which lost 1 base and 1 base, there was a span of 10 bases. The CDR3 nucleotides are TGTGCCAGCAGCCAAGGTGCGGGGCTGAACACCGGGGAGCTGTTTTTT. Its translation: CASSQGAGLNTGELFF.

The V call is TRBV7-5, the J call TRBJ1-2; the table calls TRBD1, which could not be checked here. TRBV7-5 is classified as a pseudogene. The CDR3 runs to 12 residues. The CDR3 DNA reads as TGTGTCAGCCCCGTCGAGGGGGATGGCTACACCTTC. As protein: CVSPVEGDGYTF.

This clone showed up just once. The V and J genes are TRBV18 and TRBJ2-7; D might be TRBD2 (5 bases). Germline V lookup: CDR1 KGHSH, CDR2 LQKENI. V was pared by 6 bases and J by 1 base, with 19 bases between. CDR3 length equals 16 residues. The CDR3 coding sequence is TGTGCCAGCTCCAAAGTCGGACCCGGGGTGTCCTACGAGCAGTACTTC. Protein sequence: CASSKVGPGVSYEQYF.

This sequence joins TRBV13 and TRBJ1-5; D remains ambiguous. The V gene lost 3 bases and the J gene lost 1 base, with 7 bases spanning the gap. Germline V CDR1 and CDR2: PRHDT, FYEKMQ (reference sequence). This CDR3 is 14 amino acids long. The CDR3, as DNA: TGTGCCAGCAGCTTCGGCGGCAGCAATCAGCCCCAGCATTTT. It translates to CASSFGGSNQPQHF. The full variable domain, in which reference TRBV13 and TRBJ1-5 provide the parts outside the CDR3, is AAGVIQSPRHLIKEKRETATLKCYPIPRHDTVYWYQQGPGQDPQFLISFYEKMQSDKGSIPDRFSAQQFSDYHSELNMSSLELGDSALYFCASSFGGSNQPQHFGDGTRLSIL.

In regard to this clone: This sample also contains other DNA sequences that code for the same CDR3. CDR3 in amino acids: CASSLAVQETQYF. CDR3 bases: TGCGCCAGCAGCTTAGCGGTACAAGAGACCCAGTACTTC. The V and J genes are TRBV5-1 and TRBJ2-5; a possible D gene is TRBD2 (5 bases). Per the germline V gene, CDR1 is SGHRS and CDR2 is YFSETQ. Trimming left V 2 bases short and J 2 bases short, with 7 bases between. This CDR3 region has 13 residues.

The CDR3 reads CASSNRDRGPYGYTF. The CDR3 nucleotides read TGTGCCAGCAGCAACCGGGACAGGGGGCCCTATGGCTACACCTTC. The chain has TRBV6-6 and TRBJ1-2, with TRBD1 matching over 12 bases. Germline V CDR1 and CDR2: MNHNY, SVGAGI (reference sequence). This CDR3 has 15 residues. Losses at the gene ends were 6 bases for V and 4 bases for J; bases not matched to a gene: 6.

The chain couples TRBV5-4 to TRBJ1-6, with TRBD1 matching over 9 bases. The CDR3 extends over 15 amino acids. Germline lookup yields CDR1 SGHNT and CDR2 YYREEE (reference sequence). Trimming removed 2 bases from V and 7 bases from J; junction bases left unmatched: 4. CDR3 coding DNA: TGTGCCAGCAGCTTAAATGGACAGGGGAATTCACCCCTCCACTTT. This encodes CASSLNGQGNSPLHF.

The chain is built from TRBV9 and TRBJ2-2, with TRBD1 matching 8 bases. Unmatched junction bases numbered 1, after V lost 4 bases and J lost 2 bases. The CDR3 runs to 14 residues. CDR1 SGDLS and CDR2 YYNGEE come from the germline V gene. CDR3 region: CASSPGGNTGELFF. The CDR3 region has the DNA TGTGCCAGCAGCCCAGGGGGCAACACCGGGGAGCTGTTTTTT.

CDR3 nucleotide sequence: TGTGCCAGTAGCCAGGGGAGGACTAGCGTGCCCACCGGGGAGCTGTTTTTT. Translation: CASSQGRTSVPTGELFF. The gene calls are TRBV19 and TRBJ2-2; 9 nucleotides agree with TRBD2. The V gene end was trimmed by 6 bases and the J gene end by 4 bases; junction bases not matched to a gene: 12. This CDR3 spans 17 amino acids. CDR1 is LNHDA, CDR2 SQIVND, per germline (reference sequence). Together with reference TRBV19 and TRBJ2-2, the CDR3 gives the full variable domain: DGGITQSPKYLFRKEGQNVTLSCEQNLNHDAMYWYRQDPGQGLRLIYYSQIVNDFQKGDIAEGYSVSREKKESFPLTVTSAQKNPTAFYLCASSQGRTSVPTGELFFGEGSRLTVL.

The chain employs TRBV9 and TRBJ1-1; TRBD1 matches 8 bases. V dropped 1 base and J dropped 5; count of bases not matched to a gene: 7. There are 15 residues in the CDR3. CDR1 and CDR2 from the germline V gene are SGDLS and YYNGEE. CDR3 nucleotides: TGTGCCAGCAGCGTAACGGGGGGACAGGAGACTGAAGCTTTCTTT. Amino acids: CASSVTGGQETEAFF. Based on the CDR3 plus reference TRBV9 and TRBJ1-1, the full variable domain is DSGVTQTPKHLITATGQRVTLRCSPRSGDLSVYWYQQSLDQGLQFLIQYYNGEERAKGNILERFSAQQFPDLHSELNLSSLELGDSALYFCASSVTGGQETEAFFGQGTRLTVV.

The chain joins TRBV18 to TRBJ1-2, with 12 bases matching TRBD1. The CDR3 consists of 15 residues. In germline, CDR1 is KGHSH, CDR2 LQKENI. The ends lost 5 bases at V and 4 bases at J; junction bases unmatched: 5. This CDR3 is CASSEGTGGVYGYTF. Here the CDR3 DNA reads TGTGCCAGCTCAGAGGGGACAGGGGGCGTCTATGGCTACACCTTC.

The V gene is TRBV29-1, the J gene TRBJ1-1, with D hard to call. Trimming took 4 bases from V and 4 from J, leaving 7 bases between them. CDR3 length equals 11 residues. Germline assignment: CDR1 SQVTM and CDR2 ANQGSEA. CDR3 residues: CSVVWATEAFF. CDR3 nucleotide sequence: TGCAGCGTTGTTTGGGCCACTGAAGCTTTCTTT.

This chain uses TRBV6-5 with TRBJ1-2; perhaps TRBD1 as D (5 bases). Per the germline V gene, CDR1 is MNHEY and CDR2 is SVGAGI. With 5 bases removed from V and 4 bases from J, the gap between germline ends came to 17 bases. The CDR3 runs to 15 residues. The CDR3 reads CASSQDTNRPYGYTF. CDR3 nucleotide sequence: TGTGCCAGCAGTCAGGACACCAACCGCCCCTATGGCTACACCTTC.

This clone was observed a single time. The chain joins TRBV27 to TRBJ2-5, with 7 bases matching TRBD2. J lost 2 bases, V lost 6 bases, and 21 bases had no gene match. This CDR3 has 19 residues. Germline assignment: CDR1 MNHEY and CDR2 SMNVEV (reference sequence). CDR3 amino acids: CASSPWPRTSRDLQETQYF. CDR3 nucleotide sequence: TGTGCCAGCAGCCCTTGGCCCAGGACTAGTAGGGACCTACAAGAGACCCAGTACTTC.

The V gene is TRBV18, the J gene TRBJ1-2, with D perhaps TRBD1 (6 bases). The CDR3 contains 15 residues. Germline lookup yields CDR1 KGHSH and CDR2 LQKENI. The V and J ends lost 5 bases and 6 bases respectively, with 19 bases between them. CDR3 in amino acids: CASSSNDRSFDGYTF. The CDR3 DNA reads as TGTGCCAGCTCATCAAACGACAGGAGCTTTGATGGCTACACCTTC.

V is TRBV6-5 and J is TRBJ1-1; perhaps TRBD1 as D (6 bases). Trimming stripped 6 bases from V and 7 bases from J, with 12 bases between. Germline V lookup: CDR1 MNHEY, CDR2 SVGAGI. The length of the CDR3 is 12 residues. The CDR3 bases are TGTGCCAGCAGGGATAGGACAGATGAAGCTTTCTTT. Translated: CASRDRTDEAFF.

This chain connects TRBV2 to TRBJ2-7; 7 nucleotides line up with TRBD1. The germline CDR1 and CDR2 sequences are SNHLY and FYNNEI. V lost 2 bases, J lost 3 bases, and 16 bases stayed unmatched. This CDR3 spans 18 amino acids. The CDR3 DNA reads TGTGCCAGCAGTGAACGTATAGGGGGCCCTCGTATTAACTACGAGCAGTACTTC. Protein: CASSERIGGPRINYEQYF.

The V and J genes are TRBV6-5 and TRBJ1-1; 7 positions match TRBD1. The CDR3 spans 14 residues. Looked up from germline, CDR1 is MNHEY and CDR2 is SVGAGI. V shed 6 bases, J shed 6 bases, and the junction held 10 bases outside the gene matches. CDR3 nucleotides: TGTGCCAGCAGGGCGGGGACAGCGGTCGCTGAAGCTTTCTTT. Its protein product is CASRAGTAVAEAFF.

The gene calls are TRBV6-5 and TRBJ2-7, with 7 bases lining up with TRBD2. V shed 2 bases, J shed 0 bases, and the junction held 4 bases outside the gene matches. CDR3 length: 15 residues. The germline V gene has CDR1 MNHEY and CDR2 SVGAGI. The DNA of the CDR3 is TGTGCCAGCAGTTACGGGCGGGGGATCTCCTACGAGCAGTACTTC. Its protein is CASSYGRGISYEQYF.

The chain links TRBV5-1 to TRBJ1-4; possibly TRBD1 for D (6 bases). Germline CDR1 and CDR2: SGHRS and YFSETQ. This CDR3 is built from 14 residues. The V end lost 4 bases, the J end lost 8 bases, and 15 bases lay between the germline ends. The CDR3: CASSPGVGAEKLFF. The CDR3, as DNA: TGCGCCAGCAGCCCCGGAGTGGGGGCCGAAAAACTGTTTTTT.